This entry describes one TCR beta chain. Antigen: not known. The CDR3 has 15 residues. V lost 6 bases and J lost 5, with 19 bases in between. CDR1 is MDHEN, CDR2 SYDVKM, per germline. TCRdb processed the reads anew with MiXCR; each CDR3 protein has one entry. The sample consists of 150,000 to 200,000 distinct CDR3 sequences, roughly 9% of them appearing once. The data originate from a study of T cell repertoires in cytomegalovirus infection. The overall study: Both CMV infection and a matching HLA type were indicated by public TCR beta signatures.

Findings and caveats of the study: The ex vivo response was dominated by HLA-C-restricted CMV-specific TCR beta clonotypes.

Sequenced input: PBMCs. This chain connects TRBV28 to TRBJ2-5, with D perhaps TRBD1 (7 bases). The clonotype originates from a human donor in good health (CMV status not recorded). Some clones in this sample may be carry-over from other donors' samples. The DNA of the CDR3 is TGTGCCAGCAGCCCCGGAGGGGGCCTTACGGAGACCCAGTACTTC. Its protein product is CASSPGGGLTETQYF.